This is a list of T cell receptor beta chains from one sample in a study of cytomegalovirus exposure and HLA in healthy donors. Sequencing used immunoSEQ multiplex PCR; TCRdb keeps in-frame clones, though not all of them. This table holds under 200,000 clones, roughly 72% found once. Sequencing was done on a sample of PBMCs. These receptor sequences come from a man younger than 45 in good health and CMV-seronegative. Both conserved end residues are part of each CDR3. Fields, in order: J gene, clone size, D gene, V gene, CDR3 DNA, CDR3 protein. D genes are given only for firm matches. Rows give clone size only sometimes, using once, few, many, or a class for an expanded clone.

>TRBJ2-7|.|TRBD2|TRBV28
TGTGCCAGCATCACTTCAGGACTAGCGGGAGGAGGGGGCTACGAGCAGTACTTC
CASITSGLAGGGGYEQYF
>TRBJ1-3|.|.|TRBV9
TGTGCCAGCAGCCCTCAGACACAACGACGGGGAAACACCATATATTTT
CASSPQTQRRGNTIYF
>TRBJ2-1|.|.|TRBV7-9
TGTGCCAGCAGCTTATTAGGACAGTTTATCAATGAGCAGTTCTTC
CASSLLGQFINEQFF
>TRBJ1-2|.|.|TRBV25-1
TGTGCCAGCAGTGAATTTAGCAGGGACTATGGCTACACCTTC
CASSEFSRDYGYTF
>TRBJ1-5|.|TRBD1|TRBV6-1
TGTGCCAGCAGTGCCGCACAGGGGTTATTCTATCAGCCCCAGCATTTT
CASSAAQGLFYQPQHF
>TRBJ2-1|once|TRBD2|TRBV9
TGTGCCAGCAGCGTACCAGCGGGAGCTTACAATGAGCAGTTCTTC
CASSVPAGAYNEQFF
>TRBJ1-2|.|.|TRBV28
TGTGCCAGCAGTTTAGAGGTCAGGGAATATGGCTACACCTTC
CASSLEVREYGYTF
>TRBJ1-5|.|.|TRBV30
TGTGCCTGGAGCGGTGAGGGGGACGTCGGTCAGCCCCAGCATTTT
CAWSGEGDVGQPQHF
>TRBJ2-2|.|.|TRBV20-1
TGCAGTGCAGGGGTGTGGGGGGAGCTGTTTTTT
CSAGVWGELFF
>TRBJ2-1|.|TRBD2|TRBV2
TGTGCCAGCAGTGAAAGCAGCGGGAGTTACAATGAGCAGTTCTTC
CASSESSGSYNEQFF
>TRBJ2-3|.|TRBD2|TRBV5-4
TGTGCCAGCAGCTTGGTCGGACGTAGCGGGAGTGAGGCAGATACGCAGTATTTT
CASSLVGRSGSEADTQYF
>TRBJ1-2|.|.|TRBV14
TGTGCCAGCAGCCCCTGGACAGTTTCTAACTATGGCTACACCTTC
CASSPWTVSNYGYTF
>TRBJ2-3|.|.|TRBV9
TGTGCCAGCAGCGTGCAGCGCGCAGATACGCAGTATTTT
CASSVQRADTQYF
>TRBJ1-5|.|.|TRBV25-1
TGTGCCAGCAGCCAACAGGGTAGAGGCAATCAGCCCCAGCATTTT
CASSQQGRGNQPQHF
>TRBJ1-1|few|.|TRBV19
TGTGCCAGTATAAGGGGTAGGACTGAAGCTTTCTTT
CASIRGRTEAFF
>TRBJ2-4|.|.|TRBV2
TGTGCCAGTCGGAGGGCAGCCCAAAACATTCAGTACTTC
CASRRAAQNIQYF
>TRBJ2-5|.|TRBD1|TRBV7-9
TGTGCCAGCAGGCACGGGACAGAGCAAGAGACCCAGTACTTC
CASRHGTEQETQYF
>TRBJ2-7|.|.|TRBV7-3
TGTGCCAGCAGCTTGCAGGGTCAAGGCCCCTACGAGCAGTACTTC
CASSLQGQGPYEQYF
>TRBJ1-1|.|.|TRBV6-5
TGTGCCAGCATTCACAGCGGGGGAAAGGCTTTCTTT
CASIHSGGKAFF
>TRBJ2-5|once|TRBD2|TRBV4-2
TGTGCCAGCAGCCAAGTACCGCTAGCGGGGCAAGAGACCCAGTACTTC
CASSQVPLAGQETQYF
>TRBJ1-6|.|TRBD1|TRBV6-5
TGTGCCAGCAGCCAAGGACAGGTTAATTCACCCCTCCACTTT
CASSQGQVNSPLHF
>TRBJ2-7|.|.|TRBV29-1
TGCAGCGTTTCCGCCCCTGACAGGACGTCTTACGAGCAGTACTTC
CSVSAPDRTSYEQYF
>TRBJ1-1|.|.|TRBV27
TGTGCCAGCAGTTTATCGCTTTTGGTTCGGGAAGCTTTCTTT
CASSLSLLVREAFF
>TRBJ1-6|.|.|TRBV4-2
TGTGCCAGCAGCCAAGAACTCTCGAGACGGACACCCTATAATTCACCCCTCCACTTT
CASSQELSRRTPYNSPLHF
>TRBJ2-7|.|TRBD2|TRBV5-1
TGCGCCAGCAGCTTGGCCGGGACTAGTTACGAGCAGTACTTC
CASSLAGTSYEQYF
>TRBJ2-2|few|.|TRBV30
TGTGCCTGGAGTGTAGCGGTAGGCCACACCGGGGAGCTGTTTTTT
CAWSVAVGHTGELFF
>TRBJ2-7|.|TRBD1|TRBV29-1
TGCAGCGTTGCCGGAGTTAGGGACAGCTTGACAGGGTACGAGCAGTACTTC
CSVAGVRDSLTGYEQYF
>TRBJ1-1|few|.|TRBV10-1
TGCGCCAGCAGTGAACGAGAAAAGTTAATGAACACTGAAGCTTTCTTT
CASSEREKLMNTEAFF
>TRBJ2-1|.|TRBD2|TRBV14
TGTGCCAGCAGCCAAGAACGCGGGAGGGCACACAATGAGCAGTTCTTC
CASSQERGRAHNEQFF
>TRBJ2-7|.|TRBD2|TRBV5-1
TGCGCCAGCAGCTTGGTTAGCGGGACCTCCTACGAGCAGTACTTC
CASSLVSGTSYEQYF
>TRBJ1-1|.|.|TRBV9
TGTGCCAGCAGCGTAGCTTCCCAGGGGTCTGAAGCTTTCTTT
CASSVASQGSEAFF
>TRBJ1-4|.|.|TRBV15
TGTGCCACCAGCAAAATCACCGGGACTAATGAAAAACTGTTTTTT
CATSKITGTNEKLFF
>TRBJ2-1|.|.|TRBV6-1
TGTGCCAGCAGTGAACAGCAGGGGGGTAATGAGCAGTTCTTC
CASSEQQGGNEQFF
>TRBJ1-5|.|TRBD1|TRBV2
TGTGCCAGCAGAGCTGGACAGGGAGGGTCTTCTAGCAATCAGCCCCAGCATTTT
CASRAGQGGSSSNQPQHF
>TRBJ2-2|.|.|TRBV9
TGTGCCAGCAGCGCCGGGGTGGGAGTAGGCACCGGGGAGCTGTTTTTT
CASSAGVGVGTGELFF
>TRBJ2-3|.|TRBD2|TRBV4-1
TGCGCCAGCAGCCAGGGTTCTAGCGGGAGCAACACAGATACGCAGTATTTT
CASSQGSSGSNTDTQYF
>TRBJ2-3|.|TRBD2|TRBV7-2
TGTGCCAGCAGCTTAGTCGGGGGGAGGGCAAGCACAGATACGCAGTATTTT
CASSLVGGRASTDTQYF
>TRBJ2-7|.|.|TRBV27
TGTGCCAGCAGTGCACCACCTGGGGTCGGGACCTACGAGCAGTACTTC
CASSAPPGVGTYEQYF
>TRBJ1-2|once|.|TRBV6-6
TGTGCCAGCAGTTACCGGGGGGACCATGGCTACACCTTC
CASSYRGDHGYTF
>TRBJ2-1|.|TRBD2|TRBV28
TGTGCCAGCACAGGACTAGCGGGGTCCTACAATGAGCAGTTCTTC
CASTGLAGSYNEQFF
>TRBJ2-2|.|TRBD2|TRBV28
TGTGCCAGCAGTTCGCTAGCGGGAGTGAGCACCGGGGAGCTGTTTTTT
CASSSLAGVSTGELFF
>TRBJ2-1|few|TRBD2|TRBV19
TGTGCCAGTAGTATAGGGGGGACTAGTTTCCACAATGAGCAGTTCTTC
CASSIGGTSFHNEQFF
>TRBJ2-3|.|TRBD2|TRBV6-1
TGTGCCAGCAGTGAAGCCCTAGCGGCTAGCACAGATACGCAGTATTTT
CASSEALAASTDTQYF
>TRBJ2-3|.|TRBD2|TRBV7-9
TGTGCCAGCAGCTCAAAGCGGGAGGGCACAGATACGCAGTATTTT
CASSSKREGTDTQYF
>TRBJ2-1|few|TRBD1|TRBV29-1
TGCAGCGTTGAAGAAGGGACAGGGGGCTTCTACAATGAGCAGTTCTTC
CSVEEGTGGFYNEQFF
>TRBJ1-6|.|.|TRBV11-1
TGTGCCAGCAGCAGGGAGGATGTTTCACCCCTCCACTTT
CASSREDVSPLHF
>TRBJ2-3|.|.|TRBV5-1
TGCGCCAGCAGCCTCGCGGGGACGAGCACAGATACGCAGTATTTT
CASSLAGTSTDTQYF
>TRBJ2-7|.|TRBD2|TRBV7-9
TGTGCCAGCAGCTTATCCGGGACTAGCGGGAACTTCTCCCACGAGCAGTACTTC
CASSLSGTSGNFSHEQYF
>TRBJ2-1|once|TRBD2|TRBV27
TGTGCCAGCACCGCACTAGCGGGAGGAGGTGAGCAGTTCTTC
CASTALAGGGEQFF
>TRBJ2-7|.|TRBD1|TRBV2
TGTGCCAGCAGTGAGAAGAGGACAGGGGGCGAGCAGTACTTC
CASSEKRTGGEQYF
>TRBJ1-5|.|.|TRBV28
TGTGCCAGCAGTTATCGGGGACTTAGCAATCAGCCCCAGCATTTT
CASSYRGLSNQPQHF
>TRBJ1-1|.|TRBD1|TRBV6-1
TGTGCCAGCAGTGAAACGGTGGGGCAGGGGGTTTTTATGAACACTGAAGCTTTCTTT
CASSETVGQGVFMNTEAFF
>TRBJ2-7|.|TRBD1|TRBV9
TGTGCCAGCAGCGCAGCCGGGACAGGGGACTACGAGCAGTACTTC
CASSAAGTGDYEQYF
>TRBJ1-2|.|.|TRBV19
TGTGCCAGTAGTATAGATCAGGGAAACTATGGCTACACCTTC
CASSIDQGNYGYTF
>TRBJ1-4|few|.|TRBV5-1
TGCGCCAGCAGCTTGGCCATGGGAGGGGTTGAAAAACTGTTTTTT
CASSLAMGGVEKLFF
>TRBJ1-1|.|.|TRBV5-6
TGTGCCAGCAGCTTCTCAGGGATTAGGGACACTGAAGCTTTCTTT
CASSFSGIRDTEAFF
>TRBJ2-7|.|TRBD1|TRBV5-1
TGCGCCAGCAGCTTGGGACAGGGGGAGTACGAGCAGTACTTC
CASSLGQGEYEQYF